This T cell receptor beta chain appears in the sequencing data of a study of blood T cell repertoires in COVID-19. Study in general: The samples span acute and convalescent COVID-19 from the United States, Italy and Spain. Nucleic acid was either cDNA or gDNA, and it came from T cells, B-cell-depleted T cells, or PBMCs.

The length of the CDR3 is 19 residues. Seattle patients were enrolled during active infection and followed longitudinally. In the original processing: Reference gene primer amplification in the assay estimated nucleated cell counts. The protocol was immunoSEQ multiplex PCR, while the TCRdb copy is restricted to in-frame clones and leaves out a portion. That table supplies the V and J calls and clone size; D and trimming were determined from the DNA. The profile shows about 160,000 clones, 79% of them singletons. Sequenced: peripheral blood. J is TRBJ2-3 and V is TRBV21-1; whether TRBD2, the table's D call, matches the DNA was not checked. TRBV21-1 is a known pseudogene. This receptor was taken from a woman aged 55 to 70 with COVID-19, enrolled during active disease. The CDR3 loop reads CASSYYPWTSGTSTDTQYF. In DNA, the CDR3 is TGTGCCAGCAGCTACTACCCCTGGACTAGCGGGACTAGCACAGATACGCAGTATTTT.